This T cell receptor beta chain comes out of a study of ipilimumab plus nivolumab after autologous stem cell transplantation. Produced via immunoSEQ multiplex PCR; TCRdb's table is partial and in-frame only. The table shows 3,000 to 3,500 clones, with about 80% occurring only once. CDR1 is GTSNPN, CDR2 SVGIG, per germline (reference sequence). The CDR3 has 17 amino acids. V lost 3 bases to trimming and J lost 3 bases; unmatched junction nucleotides: 15. The specimen was PBMCs, collected in a trial of ipilimumab plus nivolumab as post-transplant consolidation. The source of this sequence is a male donor with primary mediastinal lymphoma. This chain joins TRBV30 and TRBJ1-1, with 8 nucleotides matching TRBD1. This chain's CDR3 is CAWRPRQGAKRDTEAFF. DNA of the CDR3: TGTGCCTGGAGACCCCGGCAGGGGGCGAAAAGGGACACTGAAGCTTTCTTT.